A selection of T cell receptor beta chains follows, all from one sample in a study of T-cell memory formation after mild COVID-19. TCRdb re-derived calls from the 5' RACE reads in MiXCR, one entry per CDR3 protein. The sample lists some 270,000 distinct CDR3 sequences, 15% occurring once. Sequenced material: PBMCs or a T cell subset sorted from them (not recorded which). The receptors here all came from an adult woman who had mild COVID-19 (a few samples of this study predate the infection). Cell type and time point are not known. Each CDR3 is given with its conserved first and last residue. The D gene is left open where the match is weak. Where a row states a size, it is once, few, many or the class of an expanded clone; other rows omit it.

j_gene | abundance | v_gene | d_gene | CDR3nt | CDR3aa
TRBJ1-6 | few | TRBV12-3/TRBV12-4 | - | TGTGCCAGCAGTTTTCGGGTCAATTCACCCCTCCACTTT | CASSFRVNSPLHF
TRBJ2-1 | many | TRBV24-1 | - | TGTGCCACCAGTGATCCCACGGCAGACTATAGCTCCTACAATGAGCAGTTCTTC | CATSDPTADYSSYNEQFF
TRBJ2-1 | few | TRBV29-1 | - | TGCAGCGTAAGACGGAAATACCTGAAATCGCACAATGAGCAGTTCTTC | CSVRRKYLKSHNEQFF
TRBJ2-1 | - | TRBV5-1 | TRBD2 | TGCGCCAGCTCCCGGACTAGCGGGGGGAAATACAATGAGCAGTTCTTC | CASSRTSGGKYNEQFF
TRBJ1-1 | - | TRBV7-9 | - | TGTGCCAGCAGCACCCGGGACACCCGATGGGAAGCTTTCTTT | CASSTRDTRWEAFF
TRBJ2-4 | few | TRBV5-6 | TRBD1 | TGTGCCAGCACGTCTATGGCGACAGGGGTGTCCAAAAACATTCAGTACTTC | CASTSMATGVSKNIQYF
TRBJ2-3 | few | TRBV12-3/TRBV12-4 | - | TGTGCCAGCAGTTTAGCGGGTGGGGTTGAGTATTTT | CASSLAGGVEYF
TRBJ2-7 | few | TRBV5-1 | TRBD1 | TGCGCCAGCAGCCGGGACAGGGGGCCTGGCGAGCAGTACTTC | CASSRDRGPGEQYF
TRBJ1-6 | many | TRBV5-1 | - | TGCGCCAGCAGCTCGGATATCGATTCACCCCTCCACTTT | CASSSDIDSPLHF
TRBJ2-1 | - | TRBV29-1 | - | TGCGCAGGGAGGCGGGCCTTTGAGCAGTTCTTC | CAGRRAFEQFF
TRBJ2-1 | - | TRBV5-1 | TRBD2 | TGCGCCAGCAGGGGGACTAGCGGAGGACAGCAGTTCTTC | CASRGTSGGQQFF
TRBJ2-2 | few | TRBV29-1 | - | TGCAGCGTCATGACAGCGGCGAACACCGGGGAGCTGTTTTTT | CSVMTAANTGELFF
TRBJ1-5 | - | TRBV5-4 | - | TGTGCCAGCAGCGTAGACCGATCCTCGCCCCAGCATTTT | CASSVDRSSPQHF
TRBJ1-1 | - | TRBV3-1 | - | TGTGCCAGCAGCCATGGGGGGGTCCAGAACACTGAAGCTTTCTTT | CASSHGGVQNTEAFF
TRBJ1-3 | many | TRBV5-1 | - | TGCGCCAGCTCGACAGACGGAAACACCATATATTTT | CASSTDGNTIYF
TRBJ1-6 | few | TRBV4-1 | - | TGCGCCAGCAGCCAAGAGACAGCCTTGCTCGGTTCACCCCTCCACTTT | CASSQETALLGSPLHF